The present entry profiles one TCR beta chain with its context. Its antigen is currently unknown. Each TCR beta cDNA library carried unique molecular identifiers. It was from roughly 1.1 to 9.2 million T cells that some 460,000 cDNA molecules came. TCRdb re-analysed the PCR reads in MiXCR, keeping a single row per CDR3 protein. Of 450,000 to 650,000 distinct CDR3 sequences listed, 44% are singletons. The sample comes from a study of post-analysis software for immune sequencing data. About the study: Included among the disease courses, which were recorded for the cohort, were relapsing-remitting, secondary progressive and progressive-relapsing multiple sclerosis. Study-wide results and limits: Strong co-clustering by F measure was seen for same-batch samples. The five TRBV segments detected at higher frequency in patients than in controls included TRBV5-6, TRBV5-1 and TRBV20-1. Multiple sclerosis patients had significantly lower normalized Chao1 diversity than controls.

Looked up from germline, CDR1 is SGHAT and CDR2 is FQNNGV. The CDR3 is made up of 15 amino acids. Trimming took off 5 bases at V and 2 bases at J, with 10 bases between the two ends. The rearrangement uses TRBV11-2 and TRBJ2-6; a possible D gene is TRBD2 (7 bases). The sample comprised blood. The source of this sequence is a girl aged 5-17 years with multiple sclerosis. This CDR3 reads CASSRGAAGANVLTF. DNA for the CDR3: TGTGCCAGCAGCCGGGGGGCCGCTGGGGCCAACGTCCTGACTTTC. The full variable domain, its missing parts supplied by reference TRBV11-2 and TRBJ2-6, is EAGVAQSPRYKIIEKRQSVAFWCNPISGHATLYWYQQILGQGPKLLIQFQNNGVVDDSQLPKDRFSAERLKGVDSTLKIQPAKLEDSAVYLCASSRGAAGANVLTFGAGSRLTVL.